The sample holds one count of the clone carrying this T cell receptor (beta chain). This entry is derived from a study of siplizumab effects on memory and regulatory T cells. Trimming removed 4 bases from V and 6 bases from J; junction bases left unmatched: 7. The germline CDR1 and CDR2 sequences are SGHAT and FQNNGV. The CDR3 totals 15 residues. Only in-frame clones appear in the TCRdb table, and some are missing; sequencing was by immunoSEQ multiplex PCR. The data contain 90,000 to 140,000 clones, roughly 91% of them singletons. The sequence was collected from a human donor in good health. Sequencing input: CD4+ T cells sorted from blood. The chain uses TRBV11-2 and TRBJ1-4; 8 positions match TRBD1. CDR3 DNA sequence: TGTGCCAGCAGCTCCGCAGGGGGCAGTCATGAAAAACTGTTTTTT. It encodes CASSSAGGSHEKLFF.